The rows below give T cell receptor beta chains drawn from one sample of a study of HIV-infected children after antiretroviral therapy interruption. TCRdb re-derived calls from the 3' RACE reads in MiXCR, one entry per CDR3 protein. This sample has 35,000 to 50,000 distinct CDR3 sequences, with less than 8.5% found just once. The sequences come from CD45RA+ CD4+ T cells from PBMCs, pooled from several time points, collected from a donor given antiretroviral therapy, either interrupted or continuous. These receptors all come from a pool of human donors with HIV. Each CDR3 is given with its conserved first and last residue. The order of the fields is J gene, CDR3 length, clone size, V gene, D gene, CDR3 protein, CDR3 DNA. The D gene is left open where the match is weak. Not all rows give a size; the values are once, few, many and, for expanded clones, a class.

TRBJ2-3 | 11 | many | TRBV20-1 | - | CSAQVGVTQYF | TGCAGTGCCCAAGTGGGAGTTACGCAGTATTTT
TRBJ1-2 | 14 | few | TRBV10-3 | - | CAISESAGDYGYTF | TGTGCCATCAGTGAGTCGGCCGGAGACTATGGCTACACCTTC
TRBJ2-3 | 14 | - | TRBV20-1 | TRBD2 | CSARTSGTTDTQYF | TGCAGTGCTAGGACTAGCGGGACCACAGATACGCAGTATTTT
TRBJ2-7 | 15 | - | TRBV7-3 | TRBD1 | CASRFGQGAPYEQYF | TGTGCCAGCAGATTCGGACAGGGGGCCCCCTACGAGCAGTACTTC
TRBJ1-2 | 12 | many | TRBV10-1 | - | CASSDTPYGYTF | TGCGCCAGCAGTGACACACCTTATGGCTACACCTTC
TRBJ1-1 | 14 | many | TRBV4-2 | - | CASSQDGTNTEAFF | TGTGCCAGCAGCCAAGACGGGACGAACACTGAAGCTTTCTTT
TRBJ2-1 | 18 | - | TRBV7-6 | TRBD2 | CASSLTGTSGMSYNEQFF | TGTGCCAGCAGCTTAACTGGGACTAGCGGGATGTCCTACAATGAGCAGTTCTTC
TRBJ1-5 | 17 | many | TRBV6-2/TRBV6-3 | TRBD1 | CASSRGQGIYSNQPQHF | TGTGCCAGCAGTCGCGGACAGGGGATTTATAGCAATCAGCCCCAGCATTTT
TRBJ2-3 | 14 | - | TRBV6-4 | TRBD2 | CASSVAGRTDTQYF | TGTGCCAGCAGTGTAGCGGGAAGAACAGATACGCAGTATTTT
TRBJ2-7 | 16 | many | TRBV18 | - | CASSPTGARDDYEQYF | TGTGCCAGCTCACCAACGGGCGCTCGGGACGATTACGAGCAGTACTTC
TRBJ1-1 | 14 | many | TRBV23-1 | - | CSSSPGQANTEVFF | TGCTCCAGCAGTCCGGGACAAGCAAACACAGAAGTCTTCTTT
TRBJ2-7 | 15 | many | TRBV6-6 | TRBD1 | CASSPRPGQGIEQYF | TGTGCCAGCAGTCCCCGGCCGGGACAGGGAATCGAGCAGTACTTC
TRBJ2-7 | 13 | many | TRBV30 | - | CAWSLDWVYEQYF | TGTGCCTGGAGTCTAGACTGGGTCTATGAACAGTACTTC
TRBJ2-1 | 12 | - | TRBV11-1 | - | CASSFHYAEQFF | TGTGCCAGCAGTTTCCACTATGCTGAGCAGTTCTTC
TRBJ2-3 | 17 | many | TRBV3-1 | - | CASSSTSGKGIVDTQYF | TGTGCCAGCAGCTCAACCTCCGGTAAGGGAATTGTGGATACGCAGTATTTT
TRBJ2-6 | 17 | many | TRBV2 | TRBD1 | CASRKDRQTSGANVLTF | TGTGCCAGCAGAAAGGACAGGCAGACGTCTGGGGCCAACGTCCTGACTTTC
TRBJ2-1 | 17 | few | TRBV7-9 | TRBD2 | CASSLEGKLAVYNEQFF | TGTGCCAGCAGCTTAGAAGGAAAACTAGCGGTCTACAATGAGCAGTTCTTC
TRBJ1-6 | 15 | many | TRBV5-1 | - | CASSSTGRANSPLHF | TGCGCCAGCAGCTCAACAGGGAGAGCTAATTCACCCCTCCACTTT
TRBJ2-7 | 14 | many | TRBV6-6 | TRBD2 | CASSWGLPSYEQYF | TGTGCCAGCAGTTGGGGACTACCATCCTACGAGCAGTACTTC
TRBJ2-3 | 13 | many | TRBV12-3/TRBV12-4 | - | CASRRTSTDTQYF | TGTGCCAGCAGAAGGACTAGCACAGATACGCAGTATTTT
TRBJ2-7 | 14 | many | TRBV11-1 | TRBD1 | CASSRGTGFYEQYF | TGTGCCAGCAGTCGCGGGACAGGGTTCTATGAACAGTACTTC
TRBJ2-7 | 15 | - | TRBV20-1 | - | CSARKSGGRSYEQYF | TGCAGTGCTAGAAAGTCCGGGGGCCGCTCCTACGAGCAGTACTTC
TRBJ2-6 | 17 | many | TRBV6-1 | TRBD1 | CASSARQGRGGANVLTF | TGTGCCAGCAGTGCCCGACAGGGTAGAGGTGGGGCCAACGTCCTGACTTTC
TRBJ2-7 | 16 | many | TRBV9 | - | CASSVRMTGELVEQYF | TGTGCCAGCAGCGTAAGAATGACGGGAGAGCTGGTCGAGCAGTACTTC
TRBJ2-5 | 15 | many | TRBV13 | - | CASSLAAGRRETQYF | TGTGCCAGCAGCTTAGCGGCCGGGCGTAGGGAGACCCAGTACTTC
TRBJ1-1 | 16 | many | TRBV10-3 | TRBD1 | CAIRPQGKGMNTEAFF | TGTGCCATCAGACCACAGGGGAAGGGGATGAACACTGAAGCTTTCTTT
TRBJ1-4 | 16 | many | TRBV6-5 | - | CASSYSMWVGAEKLFF | TGTGCCAGCAGTTACTCGATGTGGGTCGGGGCTGAAAAACTGTTTTTT
TRBJ2-1 | 19 | few | TRBV7-2 | TRBD2 | CASSLGQGAPSGGGNEQFF | TGTGCCAGCAGCTTAGGACAGGGGGCCCCTAGCGGGGGGGGGAATGAGCAGTTCTTC
TRBJ2-1 | 17 | few | TRBV7-8 | TRBD1 | CASSPIKGQGAVNEQFF | TGTGCCAGCAGCCCCATTAAAGGACAGGGGGCTGTCAATGAGCAGTTCTTC
TRBJ2-1 | 11 | many | TRBV5-1 | - | CASSLAGIRFF | TGCGCCAGCAGCTTGGCCGGGATTAGGTTCTTC
TRBJ2-1 | 14 | many | TRBV5-8 | - | CASSFASSYNEQFF | TGTGCCAGCAGCTTCGCGAGCTCCTACAATGAGCAGTTCTTC
TRBJ2-7 | 13 | many | TRBV3-1 | - | CASSPGPPYEQYF | TGTGCCAGCAGCCCGGGACCGCCGTACGAGCAGTACTTC
TRBJ2-6 | 13 | few | TRBV12-3/TRBV12-4 | - | CASNLPGANVLTF | TGTGCCAGCAACCTTCCCGGGGCCAACGTCCTGACTTTC
TRBJ2-5 | 18 | few | TRBV11-2 | - | CASSITPNPGTMSETQYF | TGTGCCAGCAGCATAACACCAAATCCCGGTACGATGTCAGAGACCCAGTACTTC
TRBJ2-7 | 13 | - | TRBV7-2 | TRBD1 | CASSPRDSHEQYF | TGTGCCAGCAGCCCCCGGGACAGCCACGAGCAGTACTTC
TRBJ2-7 | 15 | - | TRBV5-1 | - | CASSGTAGISVEQYF | TGCGCCAGCAGCGGGACGGCCGGGATCAGTGTCGAGCAGTACTTC
TRBJ2-2 | 15 | many | TRBV24-1 | - | CATSGSRTNTGELFF | TGTGCCACCAGTGGTTCAAGGACGAACACCGGGGAGCTGTTTTTT
TRBJ1-1 | 14 | many | TRBV20-1 | - | CSAANSYRNTEAFF | TGCAGTGCTGCAAACTCCTACAGGAACACTGAAGCTTTCTTT
TRBJ2-6 | 17 | many | TRBV9 | TRBD2 | CASSLAGGSSGANVLTF | TGTGCCAGCAGCTTAGCGGGGGGGTCGTCCGGGGCCAACGTCCTGACTTTC
TRBJ2-1 | 14 | many | TRBV12-3/TRBV12-4 | - | CASRGAGRHNEQFF | TGTGCCAGCAGGGGGGCGGGACGCCACAATGAGCAGTTCTTC
TRBJ2-3 | 14 | many | TRBV7-6 | TRBD2 | CASSLTSGRDTQYF | TGTGCCAGCAGCCTTACTAGCGGGAGAGATACGCAGTATTTT
TRBJ1-1 | 14 | many | TRBV20-1 | - | CSARGGTGDLEAFF | TGCAGTGCTAGAGGGGGAACAGGAGATCTAGAAGCTTTCTTT
TRBJ2-7 | 15 | many | TRBV18 | TRBD2 | CASSPRTSGGREQYF | TGTGCCAGCTCACCGCGGACTAGCGGGGGGAGGGAGCAGTACTTC
TRBJ2-5 | 13 | many | TRBV6-6 | - | CASRGKVQETQYF | TGTGCCAGCAGGGGGAAGGTTCAAGAGACCCAGTACTTC
TRBJ2-7 | 15 | many | TRBV28 | - | CASSIRSGLTYEQYF | TGTGCCAGCAGTATACGGTCGGGCCTAACCTACGAGCAGTACTTC
TRBJ1-1 | 14 | medium-sized | TRBV3-1 | - | CASTDGTRTHEAFF | TGTGCCAGCACCGACGGGACCCGGACTCATGAAGCTTTCTTT
TRBJ2-3 | 17 | - | TRBV28 | TRBD2 | CASRLGWTSGNTDTQYF | TGTGCCAGCAGACTCGGTTGGACTAGCGGGAATACAGATACGCAGTATTTT
TRBJ1-1 | 14 | many | TRBV28 | TRBD1 | CASSAGQTNTEAFF | TGTGCCAGCAGTGCGGGACAGACGAACACTGAAGCTTTCTTT
TRBJ1-1 | 15 | - | TRBV5-1 | TRBD1 | CASSLGGTVNTEAFF | TGCGCCAGCAGCTTGGGGGGGACAGTGAACACTGAAGCTTTCTTT
TRBJ1-1 | 14 | many | TRBV29-1 | - | CSVQVDSSGTEAFF | TGCAGCGTTCAAGTCGACAGCTCCGGCACCGAAGCTTTCTTT
TRBJ2-1 | 12 | - | TRBV28 | - | CASSRTYNEQFF | TGTGCCAGCAGCCGGACCTACAATGAGCAGTTCTTC
TRBJ2-1 | 13 | many | TRBV13 | - | CASSLDREAEQFF | TGTGCCAGCTCTCTCGACAGGGAGGCTGAGCAGTTCTTC
TRBJ2-1 | 14 | few | TRBV20-1 | - | CSAMDRRAYNEQFF | TGCAGTGCTATGGATCGGAGGGCTTACAATGAGCAGTTCTTC
TRBJ2-4 | 14 | many | TRBV29-1 | TRBD2 | CGARRGTSQNTLYF | TGTGGTGCTAGAAGGGGGACTAGTCAAAACACCTTGTACTTT